This paragraph reports one T cell receptor beta chain. CD8 cells classed as naive were CD45RO-negative and positively selected for CCR7, excluding terminally differentiated effector memory CD45RA+ cells. The sample is drawn from a study of shared clonotypes between healthy human individuals. The CDR3 sequence is 19 residues long. Germline CDR1 SGHDN, CDR2 FVKESK. Germline trimming cut 3 bases from V and 3 bases from J; bases unmatched to any gene: 16. Clones were read by immunoSEQ multiplex PCR, and TCRdb kept only the in-frame ones, dropping some. The table has 1.5 million to 2.5 million clones, about 94% seen once.

Sequenced input: naive CD8+ T cells sorted from blood. The J gene is TRBJ2-1, the V gene TRBV14, with 8 bases lining up with TRBD2. This clonotype originated in a man aged 18 to 30 in good health. CDR3 region: CASSHPPEREGVSYNEQFF. CDR3 DNA: TGTGCCAGCAGCCATCCACCTGAACGGGAGGGGGTGAGCTACAATGAGCAGTTCTTC.